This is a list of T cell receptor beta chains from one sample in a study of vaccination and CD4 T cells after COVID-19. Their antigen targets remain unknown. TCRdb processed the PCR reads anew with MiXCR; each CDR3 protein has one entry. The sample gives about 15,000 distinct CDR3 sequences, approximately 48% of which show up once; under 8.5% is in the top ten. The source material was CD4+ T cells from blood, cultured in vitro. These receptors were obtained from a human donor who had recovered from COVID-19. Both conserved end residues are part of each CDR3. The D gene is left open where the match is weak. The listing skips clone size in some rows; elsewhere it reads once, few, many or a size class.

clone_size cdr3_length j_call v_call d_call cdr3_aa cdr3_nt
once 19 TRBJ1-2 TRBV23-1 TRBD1 CASSQSVKGQGTPNYGYTF TGCGCCAGCAGTCAATCTGTTAAGGGACAGGGAACCCCTAACTATGGCTACACCTTC
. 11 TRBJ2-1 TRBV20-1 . CSAATSYEQFF TGCAGTGCTGCTACTAGCTATGAGCAGTTCTTC
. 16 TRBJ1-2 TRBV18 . CASSPMTVPANYGYTF TGTGCCAGCTCCCCTATGACGGTACCAGCTAACTATGGCTACACCTTC
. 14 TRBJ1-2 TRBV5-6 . CASSFPTGDYGYTF TGTGCCAGCAGCTTTCCGACAGGAGACTATGGCTACACCTTC
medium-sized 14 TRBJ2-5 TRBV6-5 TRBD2 CASSYGTSAETQYF TGTGCCAGCAGTTACGGGACTAGCGCAGAGACCCAGTACTTC
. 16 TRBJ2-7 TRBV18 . CASSPGGQTGSYEQYF TGTGCCAGCTCACCAGGAGGGCAGACTGGCTCCTACGAGCAGTACTTC
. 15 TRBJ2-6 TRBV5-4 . CASSHDYSGANVLTF TGTGCCAGCAGCCATGACTACTCTGGGGCCAACGTCCTGACTTTC
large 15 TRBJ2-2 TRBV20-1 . CSARLGVSNTGELFF TGCAGTGCCCGGCTCGGGGTCTCGAACACCGGGGAGCTGTTTTTT
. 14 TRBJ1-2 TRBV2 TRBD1 CASIPGGSYYGYTF TGTGCCAGCATCCCAGGGGGCTCCTACTATGGCTACACCTTC
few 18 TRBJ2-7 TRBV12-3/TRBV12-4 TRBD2 CASSPTGGLAGSSYEQYF TGTGCCAGCAGTCCCACAGGTGGACTAGCGGGAAGCTCCTACGAGCAGTACTTC
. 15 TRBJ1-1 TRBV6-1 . CASSSRGTPNTEAFF TGTGCCAGCAGCTCCAGAGGGACCCCCAACACTGAAGCTTTCTTT
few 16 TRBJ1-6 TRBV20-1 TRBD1 CSASAPGQGEVAPLHF TGCAGTGCTAGTGCCCCGGGACAGGGGGAAGTGGCACCCCTCCACTTT
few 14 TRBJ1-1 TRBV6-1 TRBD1 CASARGQGLTEAFF TGTGCCAGCGCTCGAGGACAGGGGCTAACTGAAGCTTTCTTT
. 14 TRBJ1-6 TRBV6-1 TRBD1 CAGSVQGFISPLHF TGTGCCGGCAGTGTACAGGGGTTCATTTCACCCCTCCACTTT
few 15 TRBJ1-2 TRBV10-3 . CAISESVRASSGYTF TGTGCCATCAGTGAGTCGGTTCGGGCTTCCAGTGGCTACACCTTC
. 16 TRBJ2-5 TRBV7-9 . CASSLALGVQGETQYF TGTGCCAGCAGCTTAGCCCTTGGGGTACAGGGTGAGACCCAGTACTTC
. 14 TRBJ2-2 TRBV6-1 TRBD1 CASGARGLTGELFF TGTGCCAGCGGTGCCAGGGGGCTGACCGGGGAGCTGTTTTTT
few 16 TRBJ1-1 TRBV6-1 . CASSGSFRPMNTEAFF TGTGCCAGCAGTGGAAGTTTCCGGCCAATGAACACTGAAGCTTTCTTT
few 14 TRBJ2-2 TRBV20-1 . CSAKGSVGSGELFF TGCAGTGCTAAGGGGAGCGTGGGGAGCGGGGAGCTGTTTTTT
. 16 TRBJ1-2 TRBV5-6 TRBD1 CASSLADRASPYGYTF TGTGCCAGCAGCTTGGCCGACAGGGCATCGCCCTATGGCTACACCTTC
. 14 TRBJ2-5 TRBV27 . CASRGGQTQETQYF TGTGCCAGCAGGGGGGGACAGACCCAAGAGACCCAGTACTTC
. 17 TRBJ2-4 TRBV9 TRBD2 CASSVSSGRAPGDIQYF TGTGCCAGCAGCGTTAGCAGCGGGAGGGCCCCGGGTGACATTCAGTACTTC
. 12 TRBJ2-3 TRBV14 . CASSFSTDTQYF TGTGCCAGCAGTTTCTCTACAGATACGCAGTATTTT
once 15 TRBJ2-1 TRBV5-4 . CASSQTSRSYNEQFF TGTGCCAGCAGCCAAACTTCCCGCTCCTACAATGAGCAGTTCTTC
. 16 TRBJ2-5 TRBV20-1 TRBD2 CSAREGSGRLQETQYF TGCAGTGCTAGAGAGGGCAGCGGGAGGTTACAAGAGACCCAGTACTTC
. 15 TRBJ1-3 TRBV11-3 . CASSSIRSSLNTIYF TGTGCCAGCAGCTCGATCAGGAGCTCTTTAAACACCATATATTTT
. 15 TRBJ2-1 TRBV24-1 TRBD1 CATRRSGQGPHEQFF TGTGCCACCAGGAGGTCGGGACAGGGGCCCCATGAGCAGTTCTTC
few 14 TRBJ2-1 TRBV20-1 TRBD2 CSARGLAGAHEQFF TGCAGTGCTAGAGGACTAGCGGGAGCGCATGAGCAGTTCTTC
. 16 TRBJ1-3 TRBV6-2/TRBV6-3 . CASKGRQPRSGNTIYF TGTGCCAGCAAGGGTCGACAGCCCCGCTCTGGAAACACCATATATTTT
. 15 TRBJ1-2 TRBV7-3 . CASSLDGGGVYGYTF TGTGCCAGCAGCTTAGATGGGGGAGGTGTCTATGGCTACACCTTC
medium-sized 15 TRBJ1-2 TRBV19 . CASSIYQPHNYGYTF TGTGCCAGTAGTATCTACCAGCCCCATAACTATGGCTACACCTTC
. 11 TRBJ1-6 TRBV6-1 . CASRDNQPFHF TGTGCCAGCAGAGACAATCAACCCTTCCACTTT
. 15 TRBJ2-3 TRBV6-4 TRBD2 CASSPGLAGGDTQYF TGTGCCAGCAGCCCTGGACTAGCGGGAGGAGATACGCAGTATTTT
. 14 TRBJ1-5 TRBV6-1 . CASSGDVSNQPQHF TGTGCCAGCAGTGGAGACGTTAGCAATCAGCCCCAGCATTTT
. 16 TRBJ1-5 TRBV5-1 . CASSLGEVSSGQPQHF TGCGCCAGCAGCTTGGGGGAAGTGAGTTCGGGTCAGCCCCAGCATTTT
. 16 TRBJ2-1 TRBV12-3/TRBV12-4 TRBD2 CASLHPSFGAGGEQFF TGTGCCAGCCTCCACCCGAGTTTCGGAGCGGGAGGTGAGCAGTTCTTC
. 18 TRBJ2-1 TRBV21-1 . CASSKVGGLSAQYNEQFF TGTGCCAGCAGCAAAGTGGGGGGCCTCAGCGCCCAGTACAATGAGCAGTTCTTC
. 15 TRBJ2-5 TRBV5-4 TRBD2 CASSSLAGDWETQYF TGTGCCAGCAGCTCCCTAGCGGGAGATTGGGAGACCCAGTACTTC
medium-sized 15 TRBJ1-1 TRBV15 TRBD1 CATSRGTGWNTEAFF TGTGCCACCAGCAGAGGGACAGGGTGGAACACTGAAGCTTTCTTT
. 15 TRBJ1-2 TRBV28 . CASSFSEGLYYGYTF TGTGCCAGCAGTTTCTCGGAGGGGCTATACTATGGCTACACCTTC
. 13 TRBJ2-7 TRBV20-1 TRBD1 CSGDRTGANEQYF TGCAGTGGGGACCGGACAGGCGCAAACGAGCAGTACTTC
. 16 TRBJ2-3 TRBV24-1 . CATSDSATGLLDTQYF TGTGCCACCAGTGATTCGGCCACGGGACTTCTAGATACGCAGTATTTT
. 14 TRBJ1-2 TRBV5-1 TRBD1 CASSLDAGGYGYTF TGCGCCAGCAGCTTGGATGCAGGGGGCTATGGCTACACCTTC
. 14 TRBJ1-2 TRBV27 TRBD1 CASRSGTGRSYYTF TGTGCCAGCAGGTCCGGGACAGGGAGGTCCTACTACACCTTC
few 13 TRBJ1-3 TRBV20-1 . CSASPHSGNTIYF TGCAGTGCTAGCCCTCACTCTGGAAACACCATATATTTT
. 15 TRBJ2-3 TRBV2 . CASSDALTGVDTQYF TGTGCCAGCAGTGATGCACTGACCGGGGTTGATACGCAGTATTTT
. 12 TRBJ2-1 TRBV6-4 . CASSTLRGEQFF TGTGCCAGCAGCACCCTCCGGGGTGAGCAGTTCTTC
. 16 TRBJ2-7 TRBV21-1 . CASSKRAGQDQNEQYF TGTGCCAGCAGCAAACGGGCAGGGCAAGATCAGAACGAGCAGTACTTC
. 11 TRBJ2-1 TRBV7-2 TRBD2 CASSPGTSPFF TGTGCCAGCAGCCCTGGGACTAGCCCGTTCTTC
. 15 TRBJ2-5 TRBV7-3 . CASSLNTGLGETQYF TGTGCCAGCAGCTTAAACACGGGACTCGGGGAGACCCAGTACTTC
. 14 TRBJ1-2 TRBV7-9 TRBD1 CASRLTGTNYGYTF TGTGCCAGCAGACTGACAGGGACAAACTATGGCTACACCTTC
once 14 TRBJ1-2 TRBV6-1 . CASSEAEKSHSYTF TGTGCCAGCAGTGAAGCGGAAAAGAGTCATAGCTACACCTTC
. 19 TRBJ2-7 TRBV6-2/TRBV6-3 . CASSYRVMRTLITPYEQYF TGTGCCAGCAGTTACAGAGTAATGAGGACGCTTATTACCCCCTACGAGCAGTACTTC
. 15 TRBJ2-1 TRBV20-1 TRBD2 CSASMGGGTYNEQFF TGCAGTGCTAGTATGGGGGGGGGAACCTACAATGAGCAGTTCTTC
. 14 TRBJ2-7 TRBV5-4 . CASSLARTLSEQYF TGTGCCAGCAGCTTGGCCAGAACCCTTTCCGAGCAGTACTTC
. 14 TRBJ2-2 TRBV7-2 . CASKGQRNTGELFF TGTGCCAGCAAAGGACAGAGGAACACCGGGGAGCTGTTTTTT
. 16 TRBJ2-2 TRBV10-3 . CAISPFGEANTGELFF TGTGCCATCAGCCCCTTCGGGGAAGCGAACACCGGGGAGCTGTTTTTT
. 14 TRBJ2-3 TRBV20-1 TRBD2 CSARDLAGGDTQYF TGCAGTGCTAGAGATTTAGCGGGAGGGGATACGCAGTATTTT
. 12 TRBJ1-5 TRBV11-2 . CASSSEGQSQHF TGTGCCAGCAGCTCCGAGGGTCAGTCCCAGCATTTT
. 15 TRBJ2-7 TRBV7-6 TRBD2 CASSLSSGNSYEQYF TGTGCCAGCAGCTTATCCAGCGGGAACTCCTACGAGCAGTACTTC